These 26 T cell receptor beta chains were all obtained from the same sample, sequenced in a study of T cell repertoires in cytomegalovirus infection. These TCRs' antigens remain unknown. Each CDR3 protein gets one entry after TCRdb re-called the reads with MiXCR. The sample carries some 500,000 distinct CDR3 sequences, roughly a third recorded once. Sample: cultured PBMCs, taken from culture after CMV antigen stimulation. The receptor source for this set is a human donor in good health (CMV status not recorded). Some clones in this sample may be carry-over from other donors' samples.

The chain couples TRBV27 to TRBJ1-1; 11 positions match TRBD1. CDR1 is MNHEY and CDR2 is SMNVEV in the germline V gene (reference sequence). This CDR3 comprises 13 residues. Trimming removed 8 bases from V and 3 bases from J; junction bases left unmatched: 2. The CDR3 nucleotides are TGTGCCAGCGAGGGACAGGGGGACACTGAAGCTTTCTTT. Its translation: CASEGQGDTEAFF.

This rearrangement joins TRBV7-3 to TRBJ1-1; D is undetermined. Germline CDR1 is SGHTA and CDR2 is FQGTGA. The length of the CDR3 is 14 residues. Trimming shortened V by 2 bases and J by 1 base, and 8 bases separated the two germline ends. CDR3 bases: TGTGCCAGCAGCTTATCCGCCACGAACACTGAAGCTTTCTTT. It encodes CASSLSATNTEAFF.

This clonotype was seen a few times. This chain uses TRBV20-1 with TRBJ2-5; D is ambiguous. CDR3 length equals 13 residues. Trimming left V 4 bases short and J 1 base short, with 10 bases between. In germline, CDR1 is DFQATT, CDR2 SNEGSKA (reference sequence). Written as DNA, the CDR3 is TGCAGTGCTACTAGGTTGGTCCAAGAGACCCAGTACTTC. This gives the protein CSATRLVQETQYF.

V and J are TRBV27 and TRBJ1-5; 9 bases fit TRBD1. Germline V CDR1 and CDR2: MNHEY, SMNVEV (reference sequence). The V and J ends lost 6 bases and 10 bases, in that order; junction bases with no gene match: 13. The CDR3 runs 15 residues. The CDR3 DNA reads as TGTGCCAGCAGCTCACAGGGGGCGCAAGGGCGACCCCAGCATTTT. Its protein is CASSSQGAQGRPQHF.

This clonotype occurred a few times. The chain joins TRBV7-2 to TRBJ2-7, with 7 positions matching TRBD1. The CDR3 runs to 14 residues. J gave up 7 bases and V 7 bases, and 13 bases lay outside the gene matches. Germline V gene sequence: CDR1 SGHTA, CDR2 FQGNSA. The CDR3 bases are TGTGCCAGCACCCTACAGGGGCCCTCGGGTGAGCAGTACTTC. Residues: CASTLQGPSGEQYF.

This clonotype was counted at least ten times. The chain is built from TRBV7-2 and TRBJ2-1; the match to TRBD2 covers 9 bases. The CDR3 covers 16 residues. With V trimmed by 5 bases and J by 0 bases, 5 bases remained unmatched. Germline lookup yields CDR1 SGHTA and CDR2 FQGNSA. In DNA form, the CDR3 reads TGTGCCAGCAGCAGCGGGGGGTTGAGCTCCTACAATGAGCAGTTCTTC. It codes for CASSSGGLSSYNEQFF.

In this sample, this clonotype turned up many times. The chain employs TRBV7-2 and TRBJ2-5, with 8 bases that match TRBD2. CDR1 is SGHTA and CDR2 is FQGNSA in the germline V gene. The CDR3 contains 18 residues. Germline trimming cut 4 bases from V and 2 bases from J; bases unmatched to any gene: 15. This chain's CDR3 is CASSSNLPLAGQQETQYF. In nucleotides, the CDR3 is TGTGCCAGCAGCTCGAACTTACCCCTAGCGGGTCAACAAGAGACCCAGTACTTC.

The gene calls are TRBV10-3 and TRBJ1-2, with a tentative D call TRBD1 (5 bases). V gave up 4 bases and J gave up 4 bases, with 19 bases separating them. The CDR3 length is 16 residues. Per the germline V gene, CDR1 is ENHRY and CDR2 is SYGVKD. The CDR3 bases are TGTGCCATCAGTGGCGCGCCAGGGAGCCAAAGCTATGGCTACACCTTC. It encodes CAISGAPGSQSYGYTF.

This chain connects TRBV28 to TRBJ1-2; 10 bases are shared with TRBD1. From germline, CDR1 is MDHEN and CDR2 SYDVKM. The V segment lost 6 bases and the J segment 3 bases; nucleotides outside the gene matches: 10. This CDR3 comprises 16 residues. The CDR3 sequence: CASRAGTGARYYGYTF. CDR3 sequence (DNA): TGTGCCAGCAGAGCCGGGACAGGGGCGAGATACTATGGCTACACCTTC.

This clonotype was recorded a few times. For the CDR3, the DNA is TGTGCCAGCAGCTTAACCCTAGCGGGAGGCACCGGGGAGCTGTTTTTT. Its translation is CASSLTLAGGTGELFF. The chain has TRBV7-6 and TRBJ2-2, with 11 bases aligning to TRBD2. Germline values: CDR1 SGHVS, CDR2 FNYEAQ. The ends lost 2 bases at V and 4 bases at J; junction bases unmatched: 3. The CDR3 extends over 16 amino acids.

Worth noting for this clonotype: One junction end disagrees with the germline gene, perhaps due to a read error. This rearrangement joins TRBV11-2 to TRBJ1-1; 7 nucleotides agree with TRBD1. CDR1 and CDR2 (germline): SGHAT, FQNNGV. The length of the CDR3 is 14 residues. The CDR3 region is CASSIGDRATEALF. DNA for the CDR3: TGTGCCAGCAGCATCGGTGACAGGGCCACTGAAGCTCTCTTT.

This clonotype has a handful of counts. V is TRBV20-1 and J is TRBJ2-5; TRBD2 matches 9 bases. The trim removed 5 bases at V and 1 base at J, leaving 2 bases unmatched. This CDR3 region has 13 residues. Germline lookup yields CDR1 DFQATT and CDR2 SNEGSKA (reference sequence). The CDR3 DNA follows: TGCAGTGCTCCGACTAGCGGCCAAGAGACCCAGTACTTC. This encodes CSAPTSGQETQYF.

This clonotype was found once. The chain joins TRBV28 to TRBJ2-1; the match to TRBD2 covers 9 bases. V was clipped by 3 bases and J by 8 bases; unmatched bases: 11. Germline V gives CDR1 MDHEN, CDR2 SYDVKM. The CDR3 is made up of 16 amino acids. In DNA form, the CDR3 reads TGTGCCAGCAGTTTCTTAGCGGGGGAGGTTAGGGATGAGCAGTTCTTC. This translates into CASSFLAGEVRDEQFF.

The rearrangement joins TRBV7-6 to TRBJ1-6; 7 bases match TRBD1. After removal of 6 bases from V and 7 bases from J, the junction contained 3 bases not matched to a gene. Germline CDR1 SGHVS, CDR2 FNYEAQ. This CDR3 is built from 13 residues. In nucleotides, the CDR3 is TGTGCCAGCAGGAGGGGACAGAATTCACCCCTCCACTTT. Its translation is CASRRGQNSPLHF.

V and J are TRBV20-1 and TRBJ2-1; D ambiguous. Trimming pared 5 bases from V and 5 bases from J, leaving 7 bases between. The V gene's germline CDR1 is DFQATT and CDR2 SNEGSKA (reference sequence). The CDR3 has 11 amino acids. In DNA form, the CDR3 reads TGCAGTGCTGTCGAGAACAATGAGCAGTTCTTC. Translated: CSAVENNEQFF.

The genes are TRBV4-1 and TRBJ1-3; possibly TRBD1 for D (5 bases). The CDR3 length is 16 residues. The germline gives CDR1 MGHRA, CDR2 YSYEKL. V was trimmed by 0 bases and J by 3 bases, leaving 12 bases between them. In nucleotides, the CDR3 is TGCGCCAGCAGCCAAGATCTCCGGGGGGATGGAAACACCATATATTTT. It is translated as CASSQDLRGDGNTIYF.

The chain recombines TRBV2 with TRBJ1-6, with D unclear. The germline V gene has CDR1 SNHLY and CDR2 FYNNEI. V lost 3 bases, J lost 9 bases, and 9 bases lay in between. This CDR3 is 13 amino acids long. Here the CDR3 reads CASSEEGFSPLHF. Here the CDR3 DNA reads TGTGCCAGCAGTGAGGAAGGATTTTCACCCCTCCACTTT.

The gene calls are TRBV12-3 or TRBV12-4 and TRBJ2-1, with 11 bases that match TRBD2. Unmatched junction bases numbered 16, after V lost 7 bases and J lost 8 bases. CDR3 length equals 17 residues. The CDR3 loop reads CASITFRTSGPGDEQFF. The CDR3 DNA follows: TGTGCCAGCATTACATTCAGGACTAGCGGGCCAGGGGATGAGCAGTTCTTC.

The chain couples TRBV6-5 to TRBJ2-7, with 10 bases identical to TRBD1. The V gene end was trimmed by 7 bases and the J gene end by 4 bases; junction bases not matched to a gene: 10. CDR3 length: 15 residues. Germline CDR1 and CDR2: MNHEY and SVGAGI. CDR3 nucleotides: TGTGCCAGCAAACTAGGAGGGACAGGGGTTTACGAGCAGTACTTC. This codes for CASKLGGTGVYEQYF.

This chain connects TRBV19 to TRBJ2-2, with 8 bases fitting TRBD1. The CDR3 runs to 15 residues. Germline trimming cut 4 bases from V and 0 bases from J; bases unmatched to any gene: 1. CDR1 is LNHDA, CDR2 SQIVND, per germline (reference sequence). CDR3 sequence: CASSTDRANTGELFF. The CDR3 coding sequence is TGTGCCAGTAGTACGGACAGGGCGAACACCGGGGAGCTGTTTTTT.

At least ten counts were recorded for this clonotype. The chain joins TRBV7-2 to TRBJ2-2, with 8 bases matching TRBD1. The CDR3 has 17 amino acids. V trimming: 0 bases; J trimming: 1 base; junction bases outside the gene matches: 4. CDR1 is SGHTA, CDR2 FQGNSA, per germline. The CDR3 nucleotides read TGTGCCAGCAGCTTAGCTCCTGGGACAGGGAACACCGGGGAGCTGTTTTTT. Its protein product is CASSLAPGTGNTGELFF.

Comments on this clonotype: The junction differs from germline at one of its ends, possibly a read error. The chain recombines TRBV4-1 with TRBJ2-3; a possible D gene is TRBD2 (6 bases). The CDR3 has 17 residues. Per germline, CDR1 MGHRA and CDR2 YSYEKL. The CDR3 coding sequence is TGCGCCAGCCGCCAAGGAGGGACTCATACTAGCACAGATACGCAGTATTTT. Translation: CASRQGGTHTSTDTQYF.

This clonotype was seen more than once but under ten times. The chain employs TRBV7-9 and TRBJ1-1, with D tentatively TRBD1 (5 bases). Germline-derived CDR1 and CDR2 are SEHNR and FQNEAQ (reference sequence). The V and J ends lost 0 bases and 10 bases respectively, with 12 bases between them. The CDR3 contains 13 residues. DNA of the CDR3: TGTGCCAGCAGCTTAGCGGGACCCGGGAGAGCTTTCTTT. Amino acids: CASSLAGPGRAFF.

The V gene is TRBV19, the J gene TRBJ1-1, with D unresolved. This CDR3 is built from 13 residues. V lost 2 bases to trimming and J lost 6 bases, with 10 bases between them. CDR1 LNHDA and CDR2 SQIVND come from the germline V gene (reference sequence). The CDR3 sequence: CASSITNFAEAFF. Written as DNA, the CDR3 is TGTGCCAGTAGTATAACCAATTTCGCTGAAGCTTTCTTT.

A few counts support this clonotype. This rearrangement joins TRBV28 to TRBJ2-3; TRBD2 is a possible D gene (6 bases). V was shortened by 2 bases and J by 8 bases, with 17 bases between the two germline ends. CDR1 and CDR2 from the germline V gene are MDHEN and SYDVKM. CDR3 size: 15 residues. The CDR3 protein is CASSLLPDGRSTQYF. CDR3 DNA: TGTGCCAGCAGTTTACTCCCCGACGGGAGAAGTACGCAGTATTTT.

This clonotype has at least ten counts. The J gene is TRBJ2-3, the V gene TRBV7-6; tentatively, D is TRBD1 (5 bases). The V gene lost 3 bases and the J gene lost 0 bases, with 16 bases spanning the gap. The CDR3 runs 17 residues. Germline loops: CDR1 SGHVS, CDR2 FNYEAQ. The CDR3 protein is CASSFDRKRASTDTQYF. The CDR3 DNA reads as TGTGCCAGCAGCTTCGACAGAAAAAGGGCTAGCACAGATACGCAGTATTTT.